The TCR beta chain described here comes from a study of OX40 agonist ivuxolimab in advanced cancers. TCRdb's copy holds only in-frame clones and misses some; the assay was immunoSEQ multiplex PCR. The table lists about 60,000 clones, 85% to 90% of them singletons. After removal of 10 bases from V and 7 bases from J, the junction contained 16 bases not matched to a gene. This CDR3 is 15 amino acids long. CDR1 and CDR2 (germline): MDHEN, SYDVKM. This clonotype originated in an adult with an advanced solid tumor such as melanoma, head and neck, liver or kidney cancer. The chain uses TRBV28 and TRBJ1-5, with 7 bases identical to TRBD1. The sample in question was CD4+ or CD8+ T cells sorted from blood, obtained in a trial of the OX40 agonist ivuxolimab. CDR3 bases: TGTGCCATCCGTCAATCCGGGGCAGGGGGGCAGCCCCAGCATTTT. Encoded protein: CAIRQSGAGGQPQHF. Filled out from reference TRBV28 and TRBJ1-5, the complete variable domain reads DVKVTQSSRYLVKRTGEKVFLECVQDMDHENMFWYRQDPGLGLRLIYFSYDVKMKEKGDIPEGYSVSREKKERFSLILESASTNQTSMYLCAIRQSGAGGQPQHFGDGTRLSIL.